These 9 T cell receptor beta chains originate from one sample sequenced in a study of T cell changes during pregnancy in multiple sclerosis. Measured with immunoSEQ multiplex PCR; TCRdb has only the in-frame clones, and not every one. The sample lists tens of thousands of clones, about 87% occurring once. The sample was CD4+ T cells from peripheral blood mononuclear cells, taken in the first trimester of pregnancy. Receptors originate from a female donor with multiple sclerosis, enrolled in a pregnancy study.

The gene calls are TRBV7-2 and TRBJ2-7, with D unclear. Per the germline V gene, CDR1 is SGHTA and CDR2 is FQGNSA. V lost 5 bases, J lost 5 bases, and 16 bases lay in between. The CDR3 contains 14 residues. The CDR3 loop is CASSHPLGIHEQYF. The CDR3 DNA reads TGTGCCAGCAGCCACCCTCTAGGTATACACGAGCAGTACTTC. The complete variable domain, with remaining parts taken from reference TRBV7-2 and TRBJ2-7, reads GAGVSQSPSNKVTEKGKDVELRCDPISGHTALYWYRQSLGQGLEFLIYFQGNSAPDKSGLPSDRFSAERTGGSVSTLTIQRTQQEDSAVYLCASSHPLGIHEQYFGPGTRLTVT.

The rearrangement uses TRBV10-3 and TRBJ2-5; 10 nucleotides align to TRBD1. CDR3 length: 14 residues. Losses at the gene ends were 2 bases for V and 3 bases for J; bases not matched to a gene: 0. The germline CDR1 and CDR2 sequences are ENHRY and SYGVKD. The CDR3 spells CAISEGTGEETQYF. The CDR3 nucleotides read TGTGCCATCAGTGAGGGGACAGGGGAAGAGACCCAGTACTTC.

The chain uses TRBV6-6 and TRBJ2-2; 9 bases match TRBD1. CDR1 MNHNY and CDR2 SVGAGI come from the germline V gene (reference sequence). This CDR3 has 15 amino acids. Unmatched junction bases numbered 6, after V lost 8 bases and J lost 2 bases. The CDR3 is CASRSGQGNTGELFF. The CDR3 DNA is TGTGCCAGCCGATCGGGACAGGGTAACACCGGGGAGCTGTTTTTT.

The V and J genes are TRBV5-6 and TRBJ1-6; maybe TRBD1 (6 bases). Trimming pared 4 bases from V and 10 bases from J, leaving 15 bases between. The CDR3 totals 14 residues. Germline V CDR1 and CDR2: SGHDT, YYEEEE. CDR3 loop: CASSQAQGRSPLHF. The CDR3 DNA reads TGTGCCAGCAGCCAGGCACAGGGTAGATCACCCCTCCACTTT.

The gene calls are TRBV7-9 and TRBJ2-2; D is possibly TRBD2 (5 bases). V lost 4 bases, J lost 6 bases, and 15 bases lay in between. This CDR3 contains 15 residues. The germline CDR1 and CDR2 sequences are SEHNR and FQNEAQ (reference sequence). The CDR3 bases are TGTGCCAGCAGCTCCAGCCTCACTAGTGCCGGGGAGCTGTTTTTT. Protein product: CASSSSLTSAGELFF.

This clone appeared a single time. V is TRBV7-3 and J is TRBJ2-7; the match to TRBD1 covers 7 bases. The V gene end was trimmed by 5 bases and the J gene end by 2 bases; junction bases not matched to a gene: 6. CDR1 and CDR2 (germline): SGHTA, FQGTGA. The CDR3 is 14 residues long. CDR3 amino acids: CASSPGQVPYEQYF. CDR3 nucleotides: TGTGCCAGCAGCCCCGGACAGGTTCCCTACGAGCAGTACTTC.

This sequence joins TRBV6-5 and TRBJ1-2; 8 positions match TRBD1. The CDR3 runs to 14 residues. CDR1 is MNHEY and CDR2 is SVGAGI in the germline V gene. The V segment lost 6 bases and the J segment 4 bases; nucleotides outside the gene matches: 7. The CDR3 DNA reads as TGTGCCAGCAGCCTTGACAGGGGAGGCTATGGCTACACCTTC. This sequence encodes CASSLDRGGYGYTF.

CDR3 sequence (DNA): TGTGCCAGTCGTATAGCCAACCTCCACAATGAGCAGTTCTTC. Translating gives CASRIANLHNEQFF. The V call is TRBV28, the J call TRBJ2-1, with D hard to call. The V end was cut by 9 bases, the J end by 5 bases, with 17 bases between. CDR1 MDHEN and CDR2 SYDVKM come from the germline V gene. There are 14 residues in the CDR3. Looking up the rest from reference TRBV28 and TRBJ2-1 gives the full variable domain: DVKVTQSSRYLVKRTGEKVFLECVQDMDHENMFWYRQDPGLGLRLIYFSYDVKMKEKGDIPEGYSVSREKKERFSLILESASTNQTSMYLCASRIANLHNEQFFGPGTRLTVL.

This clone has more than one count but fewer than ten. The chain has TRBV30 and TRBJ1-1; maybe TRBD1 (5 bases). V gave up 0 bases and J gave up 7 bases, with 9 bases separating them. CDR3 length: 12 residues. From germline, CDR1 is GTSNPN and CDR2 SVGIG (reference sequence). The CDR3 nucleotides are TGTGCCTGGAGTGTCGGGGGTAATGAAGCTTTCTTT. Translating gives CAWSVGGNEAFF.